This TCR beta chain was found in a study of cytomegalovirus exposure and HLA in healthy donors (dated by TCRdb to 2015 to 2018). Study-level background: According to an earlier analysis of a few hundred of the donors, 150 million to 200 million T cells yielded some 110 million unique TCR beta sequences and about 280 Gb of sequence data. Of the 300 to 450 genotyped donors, over 70% fell in the genetic ancestry cluster associated with self-reported Caucasian donors. Because of strong linkage in the cohort, roughly five DR-DQ haplotypes were treated as single units for association and clustering. The T cell repertoires of 550 to 850 subjects were profiled by immunosequencing and related to cytomegalovirus serostatus. To predict cytomegalovirus infection status, the study brought together high-throughput TCR immunosequencing, statistical association of individual TCRs with disease status, and machine learning. The later analysis used no new phenotypic data to find candidate immune exposures, relying instead on TCR beta sequences and their occurrence across donors. In a later genetic analysis, genome-wide SNP genotypes for about 65% of the roughly 670 donors were used, and that subset was treated as a discovery cohort. Among 398 genotyped donors of the cohort, an average of approximately 240,000 unique TCR beta nucleotide sequences was sequenced per donor, of which about 18% were non-productive. In a later analysis, previously published TCR beta repertoires from several hundred donors were re-analyzed and high-resolution HLA genotyping was added so that TCR occurrence patterns could be studied. The study aimed to test whether cataloging public T cell receptors could reveal signatures of past pathogen exposure. All discovery cohort repertoires had been generated on a single sequencing platform. HLA typing included class I and class II loci at four-digit resolution. Around 320 gigabases of sequencing data and some 85 million unique TCR sequences were included in an early release covering roughly 600 HLA-typed donors. Donor age, sex, ethnicity and CMV serostatus were collected together with the repertoire data. Besides the first cohort of around 670 subjects, a separate validation cohort made up of 120 different subjects was used. An earlier analysis of 500 to 750 of the donors applied high-throughput TCR beta sequencing to assess whether each TCR beta V gene segment acted as functional or pseudogenic. Typing coverage varied by locus: about 620-630 donors for A, B, C, DRB1 and DQB1; around 560 for DQA1; 600 to 610 for DPA1; approximately 450 for DPB1. The paper as a whole reports these results and caveats: Correlated functional status among segregating V segments might reflect linkage disequilibrium, but an unknown experimental factor could not be ruled out. Because HLA typing was missing for some donors at each locus, association tests included only the typed subset. CMV serostatus was the only immune exposure information available for the cohort. Compared with the roughly 710-donor mean, donors in an Asian-associated ancestry cluster had fewer N-insertions in productive TCRs, according to a later genetic analysis. A later analysis found that most CMV-associated TCR beta chains appeared HLA-restricted, with HLA associations seemingly driven largely by CMV exposure. The study gave a list of roughly 150 TCR beta chains associated with cytomegalovirus. According to the authors, the approach could potentially be generalized to other disease states and immunological phenotypes. In an earlier analysis of some 500 of the donors, most TCR beta V segments appeared in productive rearrangements about 87% or about 30% of the time, broadly matching IMGT annotations. Strong co-occurrence of HLA alleles, especially DR and DQ, made assigning TCR associations to individual alleles difficult. The classifier was reported to diagnose cytomegalovirus status with high specificity and sensitivity in both the original and validation cohorts. While some public TCRs were present in many individuals, most TCR sequences turned up only very rarely across donors. The 87-base-pair reads could not distinguish some IMGT-functional V segments, including TRBV6-2 and TRBV6-3, so those segments were excluded. In a later genetic analysis, a missense DCLRE1C variant was associated with V-gene and J-gene trimming of TCR beta chains, and the association was replicated in an independent cohort. A later analysis found that TCR association rates varied across HLA loci, with DRB1 alleles showing the most associated TCRs and HLA-C alleles the fewest. The presence/absence analyses assumed that sequencing depth was roughly uniform across donors, and that assumption may not be true. In a later analysis, HLA-associated TCR beta chains were found to be more clonally expanded and to have lower generation probabilities than equally common non-associated chains. A cluster of highly shared sequence variants was judged likely to be a technical artifact of the sequencing pipeline. According to a later analysis, parvovirus B19, influenza, CMV and Epstein-Barr virus appeared linked to several top co-occurrence clusters. Roughly 15 rarely observed V segments, including chromosome 9 orphons, were excluded from the earlier analysis of several hundred of the donors because counts were too low. In this cohort, only TCR beta chains were sequenced, and detectable features were limited by the absence of alpha or paired-chain data. A further reported finding was that TCR beta sequences accurately predicted the HLA-A and HLA-B alleles for most subjects in the first cohort. In vitro tests confirmed that a few of the cytomegalovirus-associated TCR beta chains recognize cytomegalovirus antigens. A later analysis associated 15,000 to 20,000 TCR beta sequences with specific HLA alleles at a false discovery rate of 0.05.

About this clone itself: No antigen is known for it. It has no much larger one-base neighbor in the sample; base qualities were not kept.

Receptor amplification or capture employed the immunoSEQ multiplex PCR assay. The multiplex PCR relied on a mix of 60 forward primers for TCR Vbeta segments and 13 reverse primers for TCR Jbeta segments. Amplification of the CDR3 region of rearranged TCR beta genes was performed with a multiplex PCR assay on genomic DNA. The amplified TCR beta libraries were sequenced on the Illumina HiSeq System as 87-base-pair reads. The original pipeline was this. Across the 670 or so repertoires, a later analysis counted around 80 million unique TCR beta chains, 9.5 million to 13 million of which were shared by at least two donors. A nearest-neighbor algorithm error-corrected the raw reads and collapsed the reads into unique sequences, merging closely related sequences to remove PCR and sequencing errors. V, D and J gene segments were assigned by aligning CDR3 sequences to IMGT reference sequences. For a sequence to be retained, a match of at least six nucleotides to both a V gene segment and a J gene segment was required. A rearrangement was called productive if the CDR3 had no stop codons and remained in frame with V and J, and every other rearrangement was called non-productive. Following IMGT convention, CDR3 was defined as the stretch from the second conserved V-encoded cysteine up to the conserved J-encoded phenylalanine. The earlier analysis of more than 450 of the donors excluded sequences that lacked an unambiguous match to a single V gene segment. In an earlier analysis of several hundred of the donors, V segments were called functional above 56.7% productive rearrangements and were called segregating when the between-donor standard deviation exceeded 5%. A statistical classification framework was developed to diagnose cytomegalovirus status using the catalog of TCR beta chain sequences. In a later analysis, V and J genes were assigned by comparing TCR nucleotide sequences against IMGT/GENE-DB human TR gene sequences. The TCRdist pipeline was used in a later analysis to assign CDR3 sequences and most-parsimonious VDJ recombination scenarios. In a later analysis, each TCR beta chain was defined by its CDR3 amino acid sequence together with its V-gene family, and reads lacking a unique V-gene family were excluded. To address suspected cross-contamination and a sequencing artifact, a later analysis removed 450 to 700 highly shared, low-generation-probability nucleotide sequences. A later analysis calculated a clonal expansion index for each public chain from normalized within-repertoire ranks of inferred template counts. A later analysis computed generation probabilities with a VDJ recombination model fitted to out-of-frame rearrangements, and checked the results against IGoR. In a later analysis, TCR-TCR, TCR-HLA and TCR-CMV co-occurrence was scored with hypergeometric tests, and a repertoire-size bias correction was applied to TCR pairs. A later analysis estimated false discovery rates by permuting HLA or CMV assignments 20 times. In a later analysis, co-occurring TCRs were grouped with DBSCAN, and TCRdist sequence similarity was added when clustering was performed within HLA-allele-positive subsets. Co-occurrence clustering excluded repertoires with fewer than 30,000 or more than 120,000 public chains, plus five with anomalous nucleotide sharing. Drawn from immuneACCESS, this table holds only the in-frame rearrangements with V and J called that TCRdb kept. Clones are partly lost; checked studies trace under half to an unresolved V gene and leave the rest unexplained. V, J and clone size are those of that table, while D and trimming were read from the DNA. Counted in this sample were 130,000 to 150,000 clones; about three quarters of them appeared once. 14% of the sample goes to the ten largest clones.

Germline trimming amounts to 3 bases on V and 6 bases on J, with 2 as the count of junction bases outside the gene matches. The CDR3 covers 13 residues, taking in both the cysteine and the phenylalanine. The only DNA kept is the CDR3, 39 bases in frame from the first base. Reading the germline V gene (reference sequence) gives CDR1 LNHDA and CDR2 SQIVND. The cohort was made up of 500 to 800 healthy bone marrow donors. At the time of sampling, every cohort member was nominally healthy, though immune exposures that went unrecorded were likely present. CMV serostatus was recorded as positive for roughly 300 and negative for about 55% of the roughly 700 cohort members, whereas no CMV serostatus was recorded for the donor in question. Every donor gave a peripheral blood sample, and the peripheral blood mononuclear cells from that sample were used for TCR beta sequencing. Genomic DNA was extracted from the blood cell samples with the Qiagen DNeasy Blood Extraction Kit.

Sequencing used PBMCs. The chain links TRBV19 with TRBJ2-1, with 7 junctional bases fitting TRBD2. This TCR derives from a human donor in good health. The base sequence is TGTGCCAGTAGTATGGGACTACGCAATGAGCAGTTCTTC. The resulting protein is CASSMGLRNEQFF.